Listed below are T cell receptor beta chains from one sample, sequenced in a study of chemoradiotherapy in HPV16-positive cancers. The data were produced by immunoSEQ multiplex PCR, yet TCRdb's version contains in-frame clones alone and is incomplete. The sample lists 150 to 200 clones, around 77% occurring once. The material was tumor tissue, obtained from a patient who underwent chemoradiotherapy. The receptors derive from a human donor with HPV-associated anogenital cancer. The CDR3 runs from the conserved cysteine through the conserved F or W.

V: TRBV11-2; CDR3: CASSPNRGGNTIYF
V: TRBV18; CDR3: CASSQGYSNQPQHF
V: TRBV5-6; CDR3: CASSSFRSFDSYYGYTF
V: TRBV9; CDR3: CASSGRGWVTEAFF
V: TRBV15; CDR3: CATTPSSGNTIYF
V: TRBV28; CDR3: CASSLGILTQSRANVLTF
V: TRBV6-1; CDR3: CASSYGDTQYF
V: TRBV6-6; CDR3: CASSPWTGTYGYTF
V: TRBV9; CDR3: CASSVVPDRGQYEQYF
V: TRBV6-5; CDR3: CASSYDRGGTGELFF
V: TRBV7-1; CDR3: CASSLRRQGPMNTEAFF
V: TRBV7-4; CDR3: CASSVPHSSQSRANVLTF
V: TRBV10-2; CDR3: CASGTTGGYEQYF
V: TRBV19; CDR3: CASSGRTVPSGRSYEQYF
V: TRBV29-1; CDR3: CSVEEQILEGYTF
V: TRBV2; CDR3: CASSETGIGNYGYTF
V: TRBV6-5; CDR3: CASRFKAGGRYEQYF
V: TRBV5-1; CDR3: CASSLATISQGQYF
V: TRBV6-5; CDR3: CASRRGLESPLHF
V: TRBV5-4; CDR3: CASSLAQGNEKLFF
V: TRBV29-1; CDR3: CADREGNQPQHF
V: TRBV2; CDR3: CASSEAPLAGAQETQYF
V: TRBV19; CDR3: CASSILAEGGQPQHF
V: TRBV6-5; CDR3: CASSPGLADRYEQYF
V: TRBV28; CDR3: CASSLDRPYEQYF
V: TRBV28; CDR3: CASSLFGGNTEAFF
V: TRBV28; CDR3: CASSPGALGRLNEKLFF
V: TRBV5-8; CDR3: CASSSTGTEAFF
V: TRBV27; CDR3: CASSPGAWDTGELFF
V: TRBV9; CDR3: CASSVAGGAAQFF
V: TRBV5-1; CDR3: CASSLGREFYNEQFF
V: TRBV5-1; CDR3: CASSLSDRELNYGYTF
V: TRBV28; CDR3: CASSLLSRDSYEQYF